The present T cell receptor beta chain was sequenced within a study of breast tumors, draining lymph nodes, adjacent tissues. Study-wide results and caveats: Findings are consistent with lymph node origin and intratumoral expansion of most tumor T cells. Tumor repertoires ranked between lymph nodes and nontumor tissue in diversity, with V and J gene preferences. The lymph node origin of tumor T cells was framed as consistent with a hypothesis, not demonstrated.

TCRdb fed the multiplex PCR reads into MiXCR, producing one record per CDR3 protein. The table includes approximately 130,000 distinct CDR3 sequences, roughly 20% detected once. The lymph nodes were axillary draining lymph nodes from breast cancer patients. This clonotype has a count of ten or more. Its matching antigen is unknown. Germline CDR1 and CDR2: MNHNS and SASEGT. This CDR3 is 15 amino acids long. The ends were cut back, 9 bases at V and 4 bases at J, with 16 bases in the middle. Sample: axillary lymph node tissue. This chain links TRBV6-1 with TRBJ1-6, with D possibly being TRBD1 (5 bases). The receptor was isolated from a female donor with breast cancer. Some clones in this sample may be carry-over from other donors' samples. CDR3 in DNA: TGTGCCAGTCACGTTAGTCGGGGGTATAATTCACCCCTCCACTTT. This gives the protein CASHVSRGYNSPLHF.